One and the same sample provided the 32 T cell receptor beta chains below, sequenced in a study of OX40 agonist ivuxolimab in advanced cancers. Clones were read by immunoSEQ multiplex PCR, and TCRdb kept only the in-frame ones, dropping some. The data hold some 130,000 clones, with 90% observed a single time. Sequencing used CD4+ or CD8+ T cells sorted from blood, obtained in a trial of the OX40 agonist ivuxolimab. The receptors derive from an adult with an advanced solid tumor such as melanoma, head and neck, liver or kidney cancer.

The J gene is TRBJ2-5, the V gene TRBV27; the match to TRBD2 covers 9 bases. The J call may not be correct, given that the DNA end is closer to TRBJ2-7. The CDR3 is 14 residues long. CDR1 MNHEY and CDR2 SMNVEV come from the germline V gene (reference sequence). The CDR3 DNA sequence: TGTGCCAGCAGTTTTGTAGCGGGAGCCTACGAGCAGTACTTC. Its translation: CASSFVAGAYEQYF.

The chain has TRBV18 and TRBJ1-4; D is ambiguous. The CDR3 is made up of 13 amino acids. Germline loops: CDR1 KGHSH, CDR2 LQKENI. V lost 8 bases to trimming and J lost 4 bases, with 11 bases between them. The CDR3 DNA reads as TGTGCCAGCACGCACAGCTATAATGAAAAACTGTTTTTT. Its translation is CASTHSYNEKLFF. Full variable domain (outside the CDR3, taken from reference TRBV18 and TRBJ1-4): NAGVMQNPRHLVRRRGQEARLRCSPMKGHSHVYWYRQLPEEGLKFMVYLQKENIIDESGMPKERFSAEFPKEGPSILRIQQVVRGDSAAYFCASTHSYNEKLFFGSGTQLSVL.

This chain connects TRBV2 to TRBJ2-5; 8 bases map to TRBD1. The V and J ends lost 4 bases and 3 bases, in that order; junction bases with no gene match: 4. Per germline, CDR1 SNHLY and CDR2 FYNNEI. The CDR3 spans 14 residues. The CDR3 sequence is CASSAGGPKETQYF. CDR3 nucleotides: TGTGCCAGCAGTGCAGGGGGCCCGAAAGAGACCCAGTACTTC.

The V and J genes are TRBV18 and TRBJ1-1; TRBD1 is a possible D gene (6 bases). CDR1 is KGHSH, CDR2 LQKENI, per germline. The germline V and J ends were trimmed by 4 bases and 7 bases, with 13 bases remaining between them. The CDR3 is 13 residues long. This CDR3 is CASSRGVQGEAFF. The CDR3, as DNA: TGTGCCAGCTCACGGGGAGTACAGGGTGAAGCTTTCTTT.

The genes are TRBV5-1 and TRBJ1-1, with TRBD1 as a possible D gene (5 bases). The CDR3 sequence is 15 residues long. Germline V gives CDR1 SGHRS, CDR2 YFSETQ. Trimming pared 4 bases from V and 1 base from J, leaving 14 bases between. CDR3 sequence: CASSRLQGENTEAFF. CDR3 nucleotide sequence: TGCGCCAGCAGCCGGCTCCAGGGTGAGAACACTGAAGCTTTCTTT.

The chain links TRBV6-1 to TRBJ1-3; D not resolved. V lost 3 bases to trimming and J lost 0 bases, with 15 bases between them. This CDR3 is 17 amino acids long. The V gene's germline CDR1 is MNHNS and CDR2 SASEGT. The CDR3 here is CASSDPGLAGSGNTIYF. CDR3 coding DNA: TGTGCCAGCAGTGATCCCGGTCTGGCAGGCTCTGGAAACACCATATATTTT.

The chain couples TRBV11-2 to TRBJ1-5, with no clear D. The V end was cut by 0 bases, the J end by 3 bases, with 9 bases between. The germline CDR1 and CDR2 sequences are SGHAT and FQNNGV. The CDR3 is 15 residues long. The CDR3 loop is CASSLDLGYNQPQHF. CDR3 DNA sequence: TGTGCCAGCAGCTTAGATTTAGGGTACAATCAGCCCCAGCATTTT.

Regarding this clone: Given a much more abundant clone one base away, this may be a read error. The chain links TRBV5-4 to TRBJ2-3; 11 positions agree with TRBD2. J gave up 1 base and V 4 bases, and 2 bases lay outside the gene matches. Germline values: CDR1 SGHNT, CDR2 YYREEE (reference sequence). CDR3 size: 15 residues. The CDR3 reads CASSPTSGGTDTQYF. In nucleotides, the CDR3 is TGTGCCAGCAGCCCGACTAGCGGGGGCACAGATACGCAGTATTTT.

Written as DNA, the CDR3 is TGTGCCAGTAGTATAGATCAGGGGATCTATGGCTACACCTTC. Encoded protein: CASSIDQGIYGYTF. This sequence joins TRBV19 and TRBJ1-2, with a possible D match to TRBD1 (6 bases). Deletions cut 0 bases from V and 4 bases from J, with 9 bases between. Germline CDR1 reads LNHDA; CDR2 reads SQIVND (reference sequence). The CDR3 covers 14 residues.

V is TRBV19 and J is TRBJ1-5; possibly TRBD1 for D (5 bases). V was clipped by 10 bases and J by 0 bases, with 7 bases between them. The germline CDR1 and CDR2 sequences are LNHDA and SQIVND (reference sequence). There are 12 residues in the CDR3. CDR3 region: CATQDSNQPQHF. The CDR3 nucleotides read TGTGCCACACAGGATAGCAATCAGCCCCAGCATTTT.

J is TRBJ1-1 and V is TRBV6-5, with unresolved D. V gave up 4 bases and J gave up 7 bases, with 16 bases separating them. This CDR3 is 14 amino acids long. Germline V lookup: CDR1 MNHEY, CDR2 SVGAGI. CDR3 loop: CASSFKPREGEAFF. Here the CDR3 DNA reads TGTGCCAGCAGTTTCAAACCAAGGGAGGGTGAAGCTTTCTTT.

The CDR3 sequence: CASRNRQASSYEQYF. CDR3 coding DNA: TGTGCCAGCAGAAATAGACAGGCCAGCTCCTACGAGCAGTACTTC. V is TRBV7-2 and J is TRBJ2-7, with D possibly matching TRBD1 (6 bases). Germline V gene lookup returns CDR1 SGHTA and CDR2 FQGNSA. Deletions cut 6 bases from V and 0 bases from J, with 15 bases between. CDR3 length: 15 residues.

This clone has a single count. The chain carries TRBV10-3 and TRBJ2-7, with TRBD2 matching over 8 bases. Unmatched junction bases numbered 6, after V lost 8 bases and J lost 6 bases. Germline V gives CDR1 ENHRY, CDR2 SYGVKD. This CDR3 contains 12 residues. The CDR3 loop reads CAIGQREPEQYF. CDR3 DNA: TGTGCCATCGGGCAGCGGGAGCCCGAGCAGTACTTC.

The genes are TRBV6-5 and TRBJ2-3, with 9 bases lining up with TRBD1. This CDR3 comprises 14 residues. Trimming cost V 4 bases and J 5 bases; bases outside gene matches: 4. Germline V gives CDR1 MNHEY, CDR2 SVGAGI. The chain's CDR3 is CASSSQGAGDTQYF. CDR3 in DNA: TGTGCCAGCAGTTCACAGGGGGCAGGAGATACGCAGTATTTT.

The chain joins TRBV4-3 to TRBJ1-1; D is perhaps TRBD1 (6 bases). This CDR3 has 20 residues. Germline CDR1 LGHNA, CDR2 YSLEER. The germline V and J ends were trimmed by 1 base and 5 bases, with 29 bases remaining between them. CDR3 coding DNA: TGCGCCAGCAGCCAAGTCGTTCCTCTCGGTATGGCCAGGGGAGGGACTGAAGCTTTCTTT. Residues: CASSQVVPLGMARGGTEAFF.

V usage is TRBV18 and J usage is TRBJ2-5; perhaps TRBD2 as D (6 bases). Germline V gene lookup returns CDR1 KGHSH and CDR2 LQKENI. The CDR3 length is 15 residues. V shed 2 bases and J shed 2 bases, with 12 bases lying between them. The CDR3 protein is CASSPSWGGQETQYF. Written as DNA, the CDR3 is TGTGCCAGCTCACCATCCTGGGGAGGACAAGAGACCCAGTACTTC.

The J gene is TRBJ1-1, the V gene TRBV19; 8 bases are a match to TRBD1. The length of the CDR3 is 17 residues. Unmatched junction bases numbered 15, after V lost 6 bases and J lost 3 bases. Germline CDR1 and CDR2: LNHDA and SQIVND (reference sequence). The CDR3 DNA is TGTGCCAGTAGCCCGAGCCGCGGGACAGGCTATTACACTGAAGCTTTCTTT. Translating gives CASSPSRGTGYYTEAFF.

The rearrangement joins TRBV9 to TRBJ2-7; 9 bases align to TRBD1. CDR3 length equals 16 residues. Germline V gives CDR1 SGDLS, CDR2 YYNGEE. The ends lost 3 bases at V and 2 bases at J; junction bases unmatched: 9. This chain's CDR3 is CASSATTGTGTYEQYF. The CDR3 DNA reads as TGTGCCAGCAGCGCCACAACGGGGACAGGGACCTACGAGCAGTACTTC.

The rearrangement uses TRBV28 and TRBJ1-2; D call uncertain. The length of the CDR3 is 13 residues. Germline loops: CDR1 MDHEN, CDR2 SYDVKM. Trimming removed 2 bases from V and 7 bases from J, with 11 bases in between. The CDR3: CASSLPTWFGYTF. In DNA, the CDR3 is TGTGCCAGCAGTTTACCAACTTGGTTTGGCTACACCTTC.

The V and J genes are TRBV7-3 and TRBJ1-1; possible D gene TRBD1, 6 bases. Trimming removed 5 bases at V and 4 bases at J, with 17 bases between. Germline V gene sequence: CDR1 SGHTA, CDR2 FQGTGA. The CDR3 totals 15 residues. The CDR3 sequence is CASSTQGIGTTEAFF. CDR3 DNA: TGTGCCAGCAGCACCCAGGGGATTGGGACCACTGAAGCTTTCTTT.

The V gene is TRBV7-2, the J gene TRBJ2-5, with 7 bases that match TRBD2. Germline assignment: CDR1 SGHTA and CDR2 FQGNSA. V shed 6 bases, J shed 5 bases, and the junction held 3 bases outside the gene matches. CDR3 length equals 12 residues. The CDR3 DNA reads as TGTGCCAGCAGTTGGGGGGGGGAGACCCAGTACTTC. It encodes CASSWGGETQYF.

The genes are TRBV28 and TRBJ1-1; D is perhaps TRBD1 (5 bases). The ends were cut back, 5 bases at V and 2 bases at J, with 18 bases in the middle. Germline V CDR1 and CDR2: MDHEN, SYDVKM. This CDR3 is built from 16 residues. CDR3 coding DNA: TGTGCCAGCAGTGGTCCGGGACGGTGGAGAAACACTGAAGCTTTCTTT. Its protein is CASSGPGRWRNTEAFF.

The chain couples TRBV19 to TRBJ2-3, with TRBD2 identical over 10 bases. J was trimmed by 7 bases and V by 3 bases; bases with no gene match: 10. This CDR3 region has 16 residues. Germline V CDR1 and CDR2: LNHDA, SQIVND (reference sequence). The CDR3 is CASSIGSSGRAYTQYF. CDR3 nucleotide sequence: TGTGCCAGTAGTATTGGGTCGAGCGGGAGGGCTTATACGCAGTATTTT.

In DNA, the CDR3 is TGCGCCAGCAGCTCCTACCCCCTAGCGGTTAGCACAGATACGCAGTATTTT. It codes for CASSSYPLAVSTDTQYF. This chain links TRBV5-1 with TRBJ2-3, with TRBD2 matching 7 bases. Trimming cost V 3 bases and J 0 bases; bases outside gene matches: 10. There are 17 residues in the CDR3. Looked up from germline, CDR1 is SGHRS and CDR2 is YFSETQ. Full variable domain (outside the CDR3, taken from reference TRBV5-1 and TRBJ2-3): KAGVTQTPRYLIKTRGQQVTLSCSPISGHRSVSWYQQTPGQGLQFLFEYFSETQRNKGNFPGRFSGRQFSNSRSEMNVSTLELGDSALYLCASSSYPLAVSTDTQYFGPGTRLTVL.

This chain joins TRBV4-3 and TRBJ1-6; D is unresolved. CDR1 and CDR2 (germline): LGHNA, YSLEER. Trimming took off 1 base at V and 1 base at J, with 11 bases between the two ends. The CDR3 is made up of 17 amino acids. This chain's CDR3 is CASSQAAQHSYNSPLHF. CDR3 DNA: TGCGCCAGCAGCCAAGCGGCGCAGCATTCCTATAATTCACCCCTCCACTTT.

The chain recombines TRBV10-3 with TRBJ2-3; 10 positions agree with TRBD2. V was pared by 8 bases and J by 2 bases, with 10 bases of the junction left unmatched. The germline CDR1 and CDR2 sequences are ENHRY and SYGVKD. This CDR3 is built from 16 residues. The CDR3: CAIGETLAGVTDTQYF. The DNA of the CDR3 is TGTGCCATCGGAGAAACTCTAGCGGGAGTCACAGATACGCAGTATTTT.

This chain uses TRBV30 with TRBJ2-7; no reliable D call. The CDR3 runs 16 residues. Germline V lookup: CDR1 GTSNPN, CDR2 SVGIG (reference sequence). The V and J ends lost 3 bases and 7 bases respectively, with 25 bases between them. The CDR3 here is CAWRAIDGPSFSEQYF. The DNA of the CDR3 is TGTGCCTGGAGAGCAATTGACGGGCCGTCCTTTTCGGAGCAGTACTTC.

Notes on this clone: At the DNA level, this CDR3 is encoded by other sequences in the same sample as well. This chain uses TRBV5-1 with TRBJ2-2; 9 bases align to TRBD1. The CDR3 has 14 amino acids. CDR1 is SGHRS and CDR2 is YFSETQ in the germline V gene. The V segment lost 3 bases and the J segment 4 bases; nucleotides outside the gene matches: 1. CDR3 in DNA: TGCGCCAGCAGCTCGGGACAGGGCACCGGGGAGCTGTTTTTT. It is translated as CASSSGQGTGELFF.

The CDR3 nucleotides are TGTGCCAGCAAGGGGGTCGGCGGAAACTACGAGCAGTACTTC. Translation: CASKGVGGNYEQYF. The rearrangement uses TRBV7-2 and TRBJ2-7, with D possibly being TRBD1 (6 bases). In germline, CDR1 is SGHTA, CDR2 FQGNSA. Trimming pared 7 bases from V and 3 bases from J, leaving 16 bases between. The CDR3 is 14 residues long. Full variable domain (remainder filled in from reference TRBV7-2 and TRBJ2-7): GAGVSQSPSNKVTEKGKDVELRCDPISGHTALYWYRQSLGQGLEFLIYFQGNSAPDKSGLPSDRFSAERTGGSVSTLTIQRTQQEDSAVYLCASKGVGGNYEQYFGPGTRLTVT.

The rearrangement uses TRBV2 and TRBJ2-6; D unresolved. V was clipped by 8 bases and J by 0 bases, with 8 bases between them. This CDR3 region has 14 residues. CDR1 is SNHLY, CDR2 FYNNEI, per germline. The CDR3 reads CASGPYSGANVLTF. CDR3 nucleotide sequence: TGTGCCAGCGGCCCCTACTCTGGGGCCAACGTCCTGACTTTC.

V usage is TRBV13 and J usage is TRBJ2-1; tentatively, D is TRBD1 (5 bases). With 3 bases removed from V and 12 bases from J, the gap between germline ends came to 12 bases. The CDR3 length is 12 residues. Germline CDR1 reads PRHDT; CDR2 reads FYEKMQ (reference sequence). CDR3 sequence reads: CASSFTGVVQFF. In nucleotides, the CDR3 is TGTGCCAGCAGCTTTACAGGAGTCGTGCAGTTCTTC. Looking up the rest from reference TRBV13 and TRBJ2-1 gives the full variable domain: AAGVIQSPRHLIKEKRETATLKCYPIPRHDTVYWYQQGPGQDPQFLISFYEKMQSDKGSIPDRFSAQQFSDYHSELNMSSLELGDSALYFCASSFTGVVQFFGPGTRLTVL.

The chain uses TRBV6-6 and TRBJ2-1; 8 positions agree with TRBD2. Germline V gene data show CDR1 as MNHNY and CDR2 as SVGAGI (reference sequence). After removal of 4 bases from V and 6 bases from J, the junction contained 5 bases not matched to a gene. The CDR3 spans 14 residues. As DNA, the CDR3 is TGTGCCAGCAGTTTCAGCGGGAGTATCAATGAGCAGTTCTTC. Its translation: CASSFSGSINEQFF.